One sample yielded the 5 T cell receptor beta chains listed below, sequenced in a study of cytomegalovirus exposure and HLA in healthy donors. The PCR had 60 Vbeta and 13 Jbeta primers. Only in-frame clones appear in the TCRdb table, and some are missing; sequencing was by immunoSEQ multiplex PCR. The table shows about 72,000 clones, with around 80% occurring only once. The sequencing sample was made of PBMCs. The source of these receptors is a man younger than 35 in good health and CMV-seronegative.

This clone turned up a few times. The chain combines TRBV4-3 with TRBJ1-5; D is ambiguous. CDR3 size: 16 residues. Trimming stripped 0 bases from V and 2 bases from J, with 11 bases between. CDR1 is LGHNA, CDR2 YSLEER, per germline. CDR3 sequence: CASSQDAVRGNQPQHF. The CDR3 region has the DNA TGCGCCAGCAGCCAAGACGCGGTACGAGGCAATCAGCCCCAGCATTTT.

This rearrangement joins TRBV1 to TRBJ1-5; the table's D call of TRBD1 was not tested on the DNA. TRBV1 is recorded as a pseudogene. The CDR3 has 12 amino acids. DNA of the CDR3: TGCACCAGCAGCCAAGATGGCCAGCCCCAGCATTTT. It codes for CTSSQDGQPQHF.

This rearrangement joins TRBV2 to TRBJ2-7, with TRBD2 matching 10 bases. Germline CDR1 is SNHLY and CDR2 is FYNNEI. The CDR3 has 14 amino acids. V lost 6 bases and J lost 1; bases outside the gene matches: 3. The CDR3 is CASSSGRGSYEQYF. The CDR3 region has the DNA TGTGCCAGCAGCAGCGGGAGGGGGTCCTACGAGCAGTACTTC.

The V gene is TRBV5-1, the J gene TRBJ1-5; 10 nucleotides line up with TRBD1. This CDR3 region has 16 residues. J lost 1 base, V lost 4 bases, and 5 bases had no gene match. Germline CDR1 and CDR2: SGHRS and YFSETQ. The CDR3 DNA sequence: TGCGCCAGCAGCGCAGGGGACAGGGGAAGCAATCAGCCCCAGCATTTT. This encodes CASSAGDRGSNQPQHF. Supplemented by reference TRBV5-1 and TRBJ1-5, the full variable domain reads KAGVTQTPRYLIKTRGQQVTLSCSPISGHRSVSWYQQTPGQGLQFLFEYFSETQRNKGNFPGRFSGRQFSNSRSEMNVSTLELGDSALYLCASSAGDRGSNQPQHFGDGTRLSIL.

This chain joins TRBV10-2 and TRBJ2-1; D is unresolved. The CDR3 is 14 residues long. The V and J ends lost 2 bases and 4 bases respectively, with 9 bases between them. Looked up from germline, CDR1 is WSHSY and CDR2 is SAAADI. The CDR3 spells CASSEVDIYNEQFF. The CDR3 DNA is TGCGCCAGCAGTGAGGTCGACATTTACAATGAGCAGTTCTTC.